The 18 T cell receptor beta chains below come from one sample, sequenced in a study of vaccination and CD4 T cells after COVID-19. Cultured CD4+ T cell DNA was sequenced using the Oncomine TCR Beta short-read assay. TCRdb recomputed calls from the PCR reads with MiXCR, one row per CDR3 protein. Of roughly 15,000 distinct CDR3 sequences listed, around two fifths are singletons. These TCRs are of unknown antigen specificity. Treatment defined: roughly 10-day PBMC culture with coronavirus spike peptide pools or control peptides (ViraFEST assay). The sample consisted of CD4+ T cells from blood, cultured in vitro. The source is a human donor who had recovered from COVID-19.

This clonotype was recorded a few times. The J gene is TRBJ2-7, the V gene TRBV24-1; TRBD1 agrees at 8 bases. Trimming cost V 5 bases and J 2 bases; bases outside gene matches: 7. Germline V gene sequence: CDR1 KGHDR, CDR2 SFDVKD. The CDR3 has 15 residues. CDR3 residues: CATSVQGARTYEQYF. DNA of the CDR3: TGTGCCACCAGTGTCCAGGGGGCTCGAACCTACGAGCAGTACTTC.

This clonotype has a handful of counts. J is TRBJ2-3 and V is TRBV5-1; 8 bases align to TRBD2. V was clipped by 7 bases and J by 3 bases; unmatched bases: 13. The CDR3 spans 16 residues. CDR1 and CDR2 from the germline V gene are SGHRS and YFSETQ. The CDR3 loop is CASRGGGPVVTDTQYF. CDR3 nucleotides: TGCGCCAGCCGGGGGGGAGGGCCTGTTGTTACAGATACGCAGTATTTT.

V and J are TRBV5-4 and TRBJ2-2; D might be TRBD2 (5 bases). The germline CDR1 and CDR2 sequences are SGHNT and YYREEE (reference sequence). With 4 bases removed from V and 7 bases from J, the gap between germline ends came to 5 bases. CDR3 length: 11 amino acids. CDR3 sequence (DNA): TGTGCCAGCAGCCGGGACGGGGAGCTGTTTTTT. Translation gives CASSRDGELFF.

This clonotype was counted between two and nine times. The gene calls are TRBV6-1 and TRBJ1-5; D is undetermined. Trimming removed 1 base at V and 9 bases at J, with 13 bases between. Germline loops: CDR1 MNHNS, CDR2 SASEGT. CDR3 length: 14 amino acids. The CDR3 protein is CASSEGGWLWPQHF. Here the CDR3 DNA reads TGTGCCAGCAGTGAAGGCGGGTGGTTGTGGCCCCAGCATTTT.

The chain couples TRBV2 to TRBJ2-5, with 9 bases that match TRBD1. This CDR3 region has 17 residues. CDR1 SNHLY and CDR2 FYNNEI come from the germline V gene. Trimming at V came to 6 bases and at J to 5 bases, leaving 16 bases not matched to a gene. The CDR3 region is CASRRAQGAVGSETQYF. CDR3 in DNA: TGTGCCAGCAGGAGGGCACAGGGGGCAGTCGGTTCGGAGACCCAGTACTTC.

The genes are TRBV28 and TRBJ1-2; 9 bases line up with TRBD1. V dropped 6 bases and J dropped 8; count of bases not matched to a gene: 10. The CDR3 consists of 14 residues. Germline loops: CDR1 MDHEN, CDR2 SYDVKM. The CDR3 nucleotides read TGTGCCAGCAGAACAGGGACAGGGTATCGAGGCTACACCTTC. Protein sequence: CASRTGTGYRGYTF.

This rearrangement joins TRBV6-5 to TRBJ1-1, with D possibly TRBD1 on 6 matching bases. Germline lookup yields CDR1 MNHEY and CDR2 SVGAGI. V shed 0 bases and J shed 4 bases, with 15 bases lying between them. The CDR3 is made up of 16 amino acids. The CDR3 reads CASSYSMGARSTEAFF. The CDR3 region has the DNA TGTGCCAGCAGTTACTCGATGGGGGCGAGATCCACTGAAGCTTTCTTT.

CDR3 bases: TGCGCCAGCAGCTTGTGGGGACAGGGGTCCAATGAGCAGTTCTTC. Amino acids: CASSLWGQGSNEQFF. The chain couples TRBV5-1 to TRBJ2-1; TRBD1 agrees at 10 bases. Germline V gene data show CDR1 as SGHRS and CDR2 as YFSETQ. V lost 1 base to trimming and J lost 6 bases; unmatched junction nucleotides: 4. The CDR3 runs to 15 residues.

CDR3 in amino acids: CASTTHRNEQFF. DNA of the CDR3: TGTGCCTCAACAACCCACCGGAATGAGCAGTTCTTC. The chain has TRBV2 and TRBJ2-1; D not certain. Germline V CDR1 and CDR2: SNHLY, FYNNEI. There are 12 residues in the CDR3. V gave up 11 bases and J gave up 7 bases, with 15 bases separating them.

This clonotype was recorded a few times. The CDR3 DNA is TGTGCCAGTAGTATAGCGCAGGCGCGGCATGGCTACACCTTC. Its translation: CASSIAQARHGYTF. The genes are TRBV19 and TRBJ1-2; no firm D call. In germline, CDR1 is LNHDA, CDR2 SQIVND (reference sequence). Trimming shortened V by 1 base and J by 6 bases, and 12 bases separated the two germline ends. The length of the CDR3 is 14 residues. Complete variable domain (other parts from reference TRBV19 and TRBJ1-2): DGGITQSPKYLFRKEGQNVTLSCEQNLNHDAMYWYRQDPGQGLRLIYYSQIVNDFQKGDIAEGYSVSREKKESFPLTVTSAQKNPTAFYLCASSIAQARHGYTFGSGTRLTVV.

This chain joins TRBV12-3 or TRBV12-4 and TRBJ2-7, with TRBD1 as a possible D gene (5 bases). V was clipped by 3 bases and J by 6 bases, with 9 bases between them. The CDR3 runs 12 residues. CDR3 DNA sequence: TGTGCCAGCAGTTTCTTAAGGGGCGAGCAGTACTTC. This translates into CASSFLRGEQYF.

J is TRBJ1-1 and V is TRBV27, with D possibly being TRBD1 (5 bases). V was trimmed by 6 bases and J by 6 bases, leaving 23 bases between them. In germline, CDR1 is MNHEY, CDR2 SMNVEV (reference sequence). The CDR3 has 16 residues. The CDR3, as DNA: TGTGCCAGCAGAAGGGTTGCCGGCCCGTGGGGCGCTGAAGCTTTCTTT. This gives the protein CASRRVAGPWGAEAFF.

With regard to this clonotype: A junction end diverges from the germline sequence, so it may reflect a read error. J is TRBJ2-2 and V is TRBV10-3; 15 bases agree with TRBD2. The CDR3 is 17 residues long. CDR1 ENHRY and CDR2 SYGVKD come from the germline V gene. CDR3 region: CAISEGLAGGNSGELFF. The CDR3 nucleotides are TGTGCCATCAGTGAGGGACTAGCGGGGGGGAACTCCGGGGAGCTGTTTTTT.

This clonotype has just a few counts. V and J are TRBV10-3 and TRBJ1-2; D might be TRBD1 (6 bases). Trimming shortened V by 6 bases and J by 4 bases, and 24 bases separated the two germline ends. In germline, CDR1 is ENHRY, CDR2 SYGVKD. The CDR3 is 17 residues long. In nucleotides, the CDR3 is TGTGCCATCAGCGGCGGGCTACAGGGTAGTAAAAGCTATGGCTACACCTTC. It codes for CAISGGLQGSKSYGYTF.

This clonotype was seen a handful of times. J is TRBJ2-7 and V is TRBV7-8; TRBD2 might be the D (6 bases). Trimming removed 6 bases at V and 0 bases at J, with 12 bases between. This CDR3 comprises 14 residues. Germline V gene data show CDR1 as SGHVS and CDR2 as FQNEAQ. The CDR3 DNA sequence: TGTGCCAGCAGTCCCGGAGGGGTCTCCTACGAGCAGTACTTC. It translates to CASSPGGVSYEQYF. Using reference TRBV7-8 and TRBJ2-7 for the parts outside the CDR3, the full variable domain is GAGVSQSPRYKVAKRGQDVALRCDPISGHVSLFWYQQALGQGPEFLTYFQNEAQLDKSGLPSDRFFAERPEGSVSTLKIQRTQQEDSAVYLCASSPGGVSYEQYFGPGTRLTVT.

This clonotype was recorded once. This chain's CDR3 is CATSDSQTRTDTQYF. DNA of the CDR3: TGTGCCACCAGTGATTCCCAAACACGCACAGATACGCAGTATTTT. This chain joins TRBV24-1 and TRBJ2-3, with D hard to call. Germline assignment: CDR1 KGHDR and CDR2 SFDVKD. V lost 2 bases and J 1 base, leaving 9 bases between the germline ends. This CDR3 comprises 15 residues.

J is TRBJ1-1 and V is TRBV24-1; 7 bases align to TRBD1. This CDR3 contains 15 residues. Germline-derived CDR1 and CDR2 are KGHDR and SFDVKD. With V trimmed by 2 bases and J by 0 bases, 2 bases remained unmatched. The CDR3 DNA follows: TGTGCCACCAGTGATTCGACAGGGCTGAACACTGAAGCTTTCTTT. This sequence encodes CATSDSTGLNTEAFF.

Of note for this clonotype: One junction end disagrees with the germline gene, perhaps due to a read error. The chain couples TRBV29-1 to TRBJ1-2; D call uncertain. Germline CDR1 SQVTM, CDR2 ANQGSEA. The CDR3 is 12 residues long. CDR3 residues: CSVEGISGGYTF. CDR3 in DNA: TGCAGCGTGGAAGGTATCAGCGGGGGCTACACCTTC. Variable domain in full (rest from reference TRBV29-1 and TRBJ1-2): SAVISQKPSRDICQRGTSLTIQCQVDSQVTMMFWYRQQPGQSLTLIATANQGSEATYESGFVIDKFPISRPNLTFSTLTVSNMSPEDSSIYLCSVEGISGGYTFGSGTRLTVV.